This is a list of T cell receptor beta chains from one sample in a study of beta chain features in type 1 diabetes. Assay: immunoSEQ multiplex PCR; the TCRdb copy retains only in-frame clones and omits some. This table holds under 850,000 clones, around 15% found once. Source material: naive CD4+ T cells from blood. The origin of the receptors is a man between 18 and 29 years old with type 1 diabetes. The conserved cysteine and the conserved F or W are not part of the CDR3 here.

V gene: TRBV2; J gene: TRBJ2-2; CDR3 protein: ASSVTRTGELF
V gene: TRBV18; J gene: TRBJ1-1; CDR3 protein: ASSRNRDEAF
V gene: TRBV5-1; J gene: TRBJ2-1; CDR3 protein: ASSSSGTGYNEQF
V gene: TRBV2; J gene: TRBJ2-2; CDR3 protein: ATTGIGAGELF
V gene: TRBV5-1; J gene: TRBJ1-1; CDR3 protein: ASSLTGTVNTEAF
V gene: TRBV7-2; J gene: TRBJ2-7; CDR3 protein: ASSLSFPTASYEQY
V gene: TRBV6-6; J gene: TRBJ2-5; CDR3 protein: ASISGVETQY
V gene: TRBV6-6; J gene: TRBJ1-1; CDR3 protein: ASTASNTEAF
V gene: TRBV27; J gene: TRBJ1-5; CDR3 protein: ASSLGGRLNQPQH
V gene: TRBV19; J gene: TRBJ2-5; CDR3 protein: ASSTQPGQQPQETQY
V gene: TRBV25-1; J gene: TRBJ2-5; CDR3 protein: ASSEVRSLETQY
V gene: TRBV28; J gene: TRBJ2-7; CDR3 protein: ASSYPGRSYEQY
V gene: TRBV29-1; J gene: TRBJ2-3; CDR3 protein: SGDVEGADTQY
V gene: TRBV6-5; J gene: TRBJ1-2; CDR3 protein: ASSYLRQGNYGYT
V gene: TRBV30; J gene: TRBJ1-2; CDR3 protein: AWRPDRVGYGYT
V gene: TRBV7-2; J gene: TRBJ2-3; CDR3 protein: ASNQGLDTDTQY
V gene: TRBV28; J gene: TRBJ1-1; CDR3 protein: ASSHYLNTEAF
V gene: TRBV18; J gene: TRBJ2-3; CDR3 protein: ASSPPGGYHGTDTQY
V gene: TRBV7-2; J gene: TRBJ2-3; CDR3 protein: ASREQYTTDTQY
V gene: TRBV4-1; J gene: TRBJ1-2; CDR3 protein: ASSPPTGNSYGYT
V gene: TRBV28; J gene: TRBJ2-7; CDR3 protein: ASRGGQGTIPIYEQY
V gene: TRBV5-6; J gene: TRBJ2-5; CDR3 protein: ASSSSGTGIETQY
V gene: TRBV28; J gene: TRBJ2-7; CDR3 protein: ASSSGQGWAYEQY
V gene: TRBV6-1; J gene: TRBJ2-1; CDR3 protein: AISRDISYNEQF
V gene: TRBV18; J gene: TRBJ2-7; CDR3 protein: ASSPYSESYEQY
V gene: TRBV10-3; J gene: TRBJ1-1; CDR3 protein: AISGPAGNTEAF
V gene: TRBV19; J gene: TRBJ2-3; CDR3 protein: ASSINPTGGIDTQY
V gene: TRBV5-1; J gene: TRBJ2-7; CDR3 protein: ASSQGTGDYYEQY
V gene: TRBV27; J gene: TRBJ2-3; CDR3 protein: ASSPRGLGADTQY
V gene: TRBV20-1; J gene: TRBJ2-3; CDR3 protein: SATPEDTQY
V gene: TRBV7-6; J gene: TRBJ2-1; CDR3 protein: ASSSGETSLVGQF
V gene: TRBV6-5; J gene: TRBJ1-2; CDR3 protein: ASLSPGYGYT
V gene: TRBV7-7; J gene: TRBJ2-7; CDR3 protein: ASSGGQGREQY
V gene: TRBV21-1; J gene: TRBJ2-3; CDR3 protein: ASSKGTSGPPSTDTQY
V gene: TRBV9; J gene: TRBJ2-1; CDR3 protein: ASTPPSGGADEQF
V gene: TRBV2; J gene: TRBJ2-3; CDR3 protein: ASSEAVTDTQY
V gene: TRBV15; J gene: TRBJ2-5; CDR3 protein: ATSRGGTGQETQY
V gene: TRBV9; J gene: TRBJ1-2; CDR3 protein: ASSPRTGPNYGYT
V gene: TRBV10-3; J gene: TRBJ1-2; CDR3 protein: AISVGDIGPRSHGYT
V gene: TRBV5-1; J gene: TRBJ1-5; CDR3 protein: ASSFAIDQPQH
V gene: TRBV4-1; J gene: TRBJ1-5; CDR3 protein: ASSHPFSNQPQH
V gene: TRBV6-5; J gene: TRBJ1-5; CDR3 protein: ASSYSQGGNQPQH
V gene: TRBV29-1; J gene: TRBJ1-1; CDR3 protein: SVMTGGVETEAF
V gene: TRBV7-6; J gene: TRBJ2-3; CDR3 protein: ASSWTSSSTDTQY
V gene: TRBV5-1; J gene: TRBJ2-1; CDR3 protein: ASSFTGGSYNEQF
V gene: TRBV7-9; J gene: TRBJ2-3; CDR3 protein: ASSTPGHVFTDTQY
V gene: TRBV25-1; J gene: TRBJ1-5; CDR3 protein: ASSPRSSGQPQH
V gene: TRBV25-1; J gene: TRBJ1-5; CDR3 protein: ASSDPGYDQPQH
V gene: TRBV18; J gene: TRBJ2-2; CDR3 protein: ASSRGSDTGELF
V gene: TRBV7-9; J gene: TRBJ2-1; CDR3 protein: ASTLAGGQHEQF
V gene: TRBV30; J gene: TRBJ2-5; CDR3 protein: AWSNQQQETQY
V gene: TRBV2; J gene: TRBJ2-3; CDR3 protein: ASSVARTNTDTQY
V gene: TRBV5-4; J gene: TRBJ2-2; CDR3 protein: ASSGRGSGNTGELF
V gene: TRBV5-6; J gene: TRBJ1-1; CDR3 protein: ASSARGGTEAF
V gene: TRBV2; J gene: .; CDR3 protein: ASSVLQGPNSYEQY
V gene: TRBV7-9; J gene: TRBJ1-6; CDR3 protein: AINGSPFNSPLH
V gene: TRBV5-1; J gene: TRBJ2-3; CDR3 protein: ASTDRGLTDTQY
V gene: TRBV4-1; J gene: TRBJ1-1; CDR3 protein: ASSQNPGQGAEAF
V gene: TRBV29-1; J gene: TRBJ2-3; CDR3 protein: SGTSGGARDTQY